This T cell receptor beta chain was found in a study of blood T cells in healthy people across ages (dated by TCRdb to between 2015 and 2017). General notes on the study: In model experiments, roughly one uniquely barcoded TCR beta cDNA molecule per two T cells was captured by template switching. Donors were grouped into four age groups: young (average 16 years), middle-aged (under 40), aged (about 60) and long-lived (about 89). Two additional independent replicas of 1 million unique cDNA reads from the same blood draw were analyzed for two donors (one aged 18 to 30 and one aged 80 or older). To avoid experimental bias, donors of different ages were distributed randomly across sequencing lanes. The study measured age-related changes in TCR beta repertoire diversity using deep sequencing normalized with unique cDNA molecular identifiers.

Here is what the overall study found, with its caveats: Because profiling used bulk unsorted PBMCs, naive and antigen-experienced compartments could not be compared conclusively. There was a strong correlation between observed TCR beta diversity and the percentage of naive T cells measured by flow cytometry. The long-lived group showed more naive CD4+ T cells, fewer expanded clones and increased TCR diversity than the aged group, suggesting age selection. As age increased, observed TCR beta diversity per million T cells dropped in a roughly linear way, and a significant reduction was already evident by age about 40. Estimates of total diversity from one million sequenced T cells were regarded as lower bounds and underestimates. Donor CMV infection status was unknown, potentially confounding age-related changes in expanded clonotypes.

A note on this clonotype: Its antigen is not yet known. No much larger clone exists at a distance of one base, and base qualities are not known.

The trim is 6 bases for V and 6 bases for J, with a gap of 14 bases between the germline ends. The CDR3, cysteine through phenylalanine, is 12 amino acids long. Just CDR3 DNA is preserved here, 36 bases in frame from base 1. The germline V gene yields SQVTM for CDR1 and ANQGSEA for CDR2. Libraries were constructed by 5' RACE. The sequencer was an Illumina HiSeq 2500. A second PCR of roughly 7 to 12 cycles was performed with a sample-barcoded 5' primer and a J-beta primer mix. A unique molecular identifier was introduced onto each TCR beta cDNA molecule by a template-switch 5' adaptor carrying 12 random nucleotides. At least 2.5 million CDR3-containing paired-end reads were obtained from each sample. All of the RNA was converted into first-strand cDNA using the Mint cDNA synthesis kit, with a TRBC-specific oligonucleotide serving as the primer. All cDNA was treated with uracil-DNA glycosylase and then went through a first 18-cycle PCR with the universal primers M1SS and BC2_uni_R. In the paper's pipeline: For normalization, 1 million high-quality reads, each with a distinct molecular identifier, were randomly selected from each sample. Reads with shared molecular identifiers were discarded instead of being binned into consensus sequences. MiTCR, with a Q25 quality threshold and the strictest error-elimination algorithm, was used for CDR3 identification, clonotype clustering and error correction. A nonparametric unseen species model with Euler transformation was used to estimate a lower bound on total TCR beta diversity. TCRdb reprocessing: public reads trimmed at Q25 with fastp, clones called with MiXCR, in-frame beta chains kept. Rows with one shared CDR3 protein collapse into an entry with the most common genes and DNA. For this entry, the V and J calls and clone size follow TCRdb and not the study's own pipeline. The sample table holds approximately 880,000 distinct CDR3 sequences, of which roughly 50% were seen once. Of the sample, roughly an eighth falls within the top ten clones.

The 39 donors, aged about 6 to 95 years, were systemically healthy Caucasian individuals from Russia. Each donor gave ten milliliters of peripheral blood, collected into EDTA-treated Vacutainer tubes. Ficoll-Paque density-gradient centrifugation was used to isolate PBMCs, with at least 6.5 million per sample. Trizol reagent was used to extract total RNA from PBMCs, with at least 5.5 micrograms per sample. For every donor, flow cytometry on a PBMC aliquot measured the percentage of naive CD45RAhigh/CD27high T cells. The chain is made from TRBV29-1 and TRBJ1-2, and the D gene may be TRBD1, 6 bases matching. Material: blood. The TCR originated in a man aged 30-40 years in good health. The nucleotide sequence reads as follows: TGCAGCGTGGGCAGGGGTAGAGATGGCTACACCTTC. This translates into CSVGRGRDGYTF.